Shown below are 14 T cell receptor beta chains from a single sample sequenced in a study of human T cells and chemical hapten exposure. TCRdb re-derived calls from the 5' RACE reads in MiXCR, one entry per CDR3 protein. Altogether 130,000 or so distinct CDR3 sequences are present, over 3.5% being singletons, with the ten largest covering around 1.5%. The authors' total RNA extraction used unfractionated whole blood. Receptors were obtained from a female donor in good health.

At least ten counts were recorded for this clonotype. V gene TRBV6-2 or TRBV6-3 combines with J gene TRBJ1-1; the D is unclear. Germline V gives CDR1 MNHEY, CDR2 SVGEGT. This CDR3 region has 16 residues. Between the trimmed V and J ends, which lost 6 bases and 5 bases, there was a span of 22 bases. The DNA of the CDR3 is TGTGCCAGCAGGCCCGCCACGGGTGTACGGAAAACTGAAGCTTTCTTT. Translated, it gives CASRPATGVRKTEAFF.

The table lists this clonotype with many counts. The chain has TRBV28 and TRBJ2-2; D is perhaps TRBD1 (5 bases). CDR3 length: 16 residues. Germline CDR1 and CDR2: MDHEN and SYDVKM. Trimming took off 9 bases at V and 1 base at J, with 18 bases between the two ends. The CDR3 DNA sequence: TGTGCCAGTACCACGTCAGACAGCCTGAACACCGGGGAGCTGTTTTTT. Protein product: CASTTSDSLNTGELFF.

This clonotype was counted ten times or more. The chain employs TRBV9 and TRBJ1-5; D is possibly TRBD1 (5 bases). V lost 4 bases, J lost 0 bases, and 11 bases lay in between. CDR1 and CDR2 (germline): SGDLS, YYNGEE. The CDR3 has 15 residues. The CDR3 region is CASSRTQNSNQPQHF. The CDR3 coding sequence is TGTGCCAGCAGCCGGACACAGAATAGCAATCAGCCCCAGCATTTT.

This clonotype was observed many times. V gene TRBV5-4 combines with J gene TRBJ2-3; D is possibly TRBD1 or TRBD2 (5 bases each). Trimming stripped 7 bases from V and 2 bases from J, with 17 bases between. Germline-derived CDR1 and CDR2 are SGHNT and YYREEE (reference sequence). The CDR3 has 15 residues. The CDR3 DNA reads TGTGCCAGCCGGGAATCAGGGAGTCTCACAGATACGCAGTATTTT. Protein: CASRESGSLTDTQYF.

The V gene is TRBV20-1, the J gene TRBJ1-5; 10 nucleotides agree with TRBD1. V dropped 5 bases and J dropped 2; count of bases not matched to a gene: 0. Germline values: CDR1 DFQATT, CDR2 SNEGSKA (reference sequence). The CDR3 has 13 residues. CDR3 nucleotide sequence: TGCAGTGCTGGACAGGGGGGCAATCAGCCCCAGCATTTT. Residues: CSAGQGGNQPQHF.

This clonotype appeared many times. The rearrangement links TRBV28 to TRBJ2-7; a possible D gene is TRBD2 (5 bases). From germline, CDR1 is MDHEN and CDR2 SYDVKM. The CDR3 is made up of 15 amino acids. Trimming pared 5 bases from V and 0 bases from J, leaving 14 bases between. CDR3 DNA: TGTGCCAGCAGTCCCCCGGGGAGTGCCTCCTACGAGCAGTACTTC. Its translation is CASSPPGSASYEQYF.

The table lists this clonotype with many counts. J is TRBJ2-4 and V is TRBV20-1, with a possible D match to TRBD2 (6 bases). This CDR3 spans 13 amino acids. Deletions cut 3 bases from V and 7 bases from J, with 13 bases between. CDR1 is DFQATT and CDR2 is SNEGSKA in the germline V gene (reference sequence). The CDR3 loop is CSASSTGTNIQYF. For the CDR3, the DNA is TGCAGTGCTAGTAGCACGGGGACTAACATTCAGTACTTC.

This clonotype was observed at least ten times. J is TRBJ1-5 and V is TRBV7-9, with a possible D match to TRBD1 (5 bases). Germline CDR1 reads SEHNR; CDR2 reads FQNEAQ (reference sequence). V dropped 1 base and J dropped 2 bases, with 9 bases sitting between them. The CDR3 has 15 residues. In DNA, the CDR3 is TGTGCCAGCAGCTTAGGAGAGACAGGCAATCAGCCCCAGCATTTT. Translated, it gives CASSLGETGNQPQHF.

At least ten counts were recorded for this clonotype. The V gene is TRBV9, the J gene TRBJ2-4; possible D gene TRBD2, 5 bases. Germline loops: CDR1 SGDLS, CDR2 YYNGEE. Trimming took off 0 bases at V and 10 bases at J, with 20 bases between the two ends. This CDR3 comprises 16 residues. CDR3 sequence reads: CASSVGRGRGKEIQYF. The CDR3 DNA sequence: TGTGCCAGCAGCGTAGGGCGAGGCAGAGGGAAAGAGATTCAGTACTTC. Together with reference TRBV9 and TRBJ2-4, the CDR3 gives the full variable domain: DSGVTQTPKHLITATGQRVTLRCSPRSGDLSVYWYQQSLDQGLQFLIQYYNGEERAKGNILERFSAQQFPDLHSELNLSSLELGDSALYFCASSVGRGRGKEIQYFGAGTRLSVL.

This clonotype was observed many times. This chain uses TRBV4-2 with TRBJ1-4, with 7 bases fitting TRBD1. With 0 bases clipped from V and 8 bases from J, the junction kept 6 bases outside the gene matches. The CDR3 totals 15 residues. The germline V gene has CDR1 LGHNA and CDR2 YNFKEQ. The chain's CDR3 is CASSQDWEDREKLFF. DNA for the CDR3: TGTGCCAGCAGCCAAGATTGGGAGGACAGGGAAAAACTGTTTTTT.

This clonotype was detected many times. This rearrangement joins TRBV19 to TRBJ1-6; 7 bases are a match to TRBD1. This CDR3 has 15 residues. V lost 2 bases and J lost 8; bases outside the gene matches: 6. Germline loops: CDR1 LNHDA, CDR2 SQIVND (reference sequence). The CDR3: CASSITGQIHSPLHF. Here the CDR3 DNA reads TGTGCCAGTAGTATAACGGGACAGATTCATTCACCCCTCCACTTT.

The genes are TRBV20-1 and TRBJ2-7, with 7 bases matching TRBD1. V shed 2 bases and J 2 bases; nucleotides not matched to a gene: 9. Germline CDR1 reads DFQATT; CDR2 reads SNEGSKA (reference sequence). CDR3 length: 15 residues. The CDR3 bases are TGCAGTGCTAGAAGACAGGGTGCTTTTCCCTACGAGCAGTACTTC. This codes for CSARRQGAFPYEQYF.

There are many counts of this clonotype. V and J are TRBV7-2 and TRBJ2-7; unclear D gene. Germline lookup yields CDR1 SGHTA and CDR2 FQGNSA. The CDR3 extends over 11 amino acids. V dropped 8 bases and J dropped 4 bases, with 9 bases sitting between them. The CDR3 region has the DNA TGTGCCAGCGCCACCGGGTACGAGCAGTACTTC. This encodes CASATGYEQYF.

There are many counts of this clonotype. The chain combines TRBV6-5 with TRBJ2-2, with TRBD2 identical over 7 bases. Trimming removed 2 bases from V and 8 bases from J; junction bases left unmatched: 5. Germline CDR1 and CDR2: MNHEY and SVGAGI. The CDR3 length is 14 residues. CDR3 in amino acids: CASSYQMGGGELFF. The DNA of the CDR3 is TGTGCCAGCAGTTACCAGATGGGAGGGGGGGAGCTGTTTTTT.